The present T cell receptor (beta chain) was sequenced within a study of CD8 T cells in Susac syndrome. Patients with Susac syndrome fulfilled recently defined diagnostic criteria for definite or probable disease. RNA amounts of about 0.45 to 1 ug underwent reverse transcription with random hexamers. Across 54 Vbeta and 13 Jbeta, TCR beta CDR3 was amplified with immunoSEQ multiplex PCR. MiXCR, applied by TCRdb to the immunoSEQ multiplex PCR reads, yields one record per CDR3 protein. The table shows about 190,000 distinct CDR3 sequences, with 95% occurring only once. The CDR3 has 17 amino acids. Per the germline V gene, CDR1 is LNHDA and CDR2 is SQIVND (reference sequence). Trimming took 7 bases from V and 4 from J; bases not matched to a gene: 10.

This chain uses TRBV19 with TRBJ2-1; TRBD2 matches 13 bases. Specimen: CD8+ T cells from PBMCs. The sequence was obtained from a human donor with Susac syndrome. CDR3 in amino acids: CASTPLAGGPVYNEQFF. CDR3 bases: TGTGCCAGTACCCCACTAGCGGGGGGGCCAGTTTACAATGAGCAGTTCTTC.